This T cell receptor beta chain was sequenced in a study of blood T cell repertoires in COVID-19. The CDR3 is 14 amino acids. Trimming pared 4 bases from V and 6 bases from J, leaving 15 bases between. Germline CDR1 SGDLS, CDR2 YYNGEE. Clinical history reported by participants formed the basis on which cohorts were assigned. Here immunoSEQ multiplex PCR was the method, and the copy in TCRdb shows in-frame clones only, minus some. The sample records 260,000 or so clones, approximately 90% being singletons. This rearrangement joins TRBV9 to TRBJ2-3, with D perhaps matching TRBD1 (6 bases). Sequenced input: PBMCs or T cells enriched from blood (not recorded which). The TCR was taken from a man younger than 35 who had recovered from COVID-19. CDR3 in DNA: TGTGCCAGCAGCTCCCAACAGGGTGGGGATACGCAGTATTTT. Encoded protein: CASSSQQGGDTQYF.